The clone carrying this TCR beta chain was found a few times. Antigen: not known. This record belongs to a study of T cell repertoires in cytomegalovirus infection. About the study: Indicated by public TCR beta signatures were CMV infection and matching HLA type. Notes on the study in general: Carriage of CMV together with the relevant HLA was identifiable through cumulative public TCR beta family frequency.

TCRdb reanalysed the reads using MiXCR and keeps one entry per CDR3 protein. The data hold some 680,000 distinct CDR3 sequences, with under 40% observed a single time. This CDR3 is 17 amino acids long. Germline CDR1 and CDR2: KGHDR and SFDVKD. The V gene end was trimmed by 4 bases and the J gene end by 5 bases; junction bases not matched to a gene: 11. V usage is TRBV24-1 and J usage is TRBJ2-3; TRBD1 matches at 10 bases. The origin of this receptor is a human donor in good health (CMV status not recorded). Some clones in this sample may be carry-over from other donors' samples. The material sequenced was PBMCs. CDR3 amino acids: CATSEWGQGQRGDTQYF. CDR3 nucleotide sequence: TGTGCCACCAGTGAGTGGGGACAGGGGCAGCGGGGAGATACGCAGTATTTT.